The T cell receptor beta chain described here comes from a study of control samples from healthy donors and cancer patients. Assay: immunoSEQ multiplex PCR; the TCRdb copy retains only in-frame clones and omits some. The sample has around 120,000 clones; more than 80% are singletons. Trimming stripped 6 bases from V and 6 bases from J, with 21 bases between. Germline values: CDR1 MDHEN, CDR2 SYDVKM. The CDR3 is made up of 15 amino acids. The V and J genes are TRBV28 and TRBJ2-7; a weak D match, TRBD1 (6 bases). Specimen: PBMCs. The source of this sequence is a woman in her forties or fifties with colorectal cancer. CDR3 sequence reads: CASSSLHSEGGEQYF. CDR3 coding DNA: TGTGCCAGCAGCTCGCTCCACTCGGAAGGGGGCGAGCAGTACTTC.